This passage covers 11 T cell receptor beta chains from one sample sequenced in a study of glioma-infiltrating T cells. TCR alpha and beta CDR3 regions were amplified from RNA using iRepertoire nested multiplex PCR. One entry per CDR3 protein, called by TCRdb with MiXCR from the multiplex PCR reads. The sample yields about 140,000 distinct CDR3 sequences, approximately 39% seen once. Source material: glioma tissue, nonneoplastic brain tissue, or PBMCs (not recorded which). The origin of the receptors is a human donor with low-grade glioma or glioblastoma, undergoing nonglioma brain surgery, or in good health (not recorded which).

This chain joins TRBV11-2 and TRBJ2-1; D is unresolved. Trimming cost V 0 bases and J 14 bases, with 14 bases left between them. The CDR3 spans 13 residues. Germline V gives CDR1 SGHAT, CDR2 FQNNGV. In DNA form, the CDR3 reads TGTGCCAGCAGCTTAGACCAACTTAGAGAGAAGTTCTTC. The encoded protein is CASSLDQLREKFF.

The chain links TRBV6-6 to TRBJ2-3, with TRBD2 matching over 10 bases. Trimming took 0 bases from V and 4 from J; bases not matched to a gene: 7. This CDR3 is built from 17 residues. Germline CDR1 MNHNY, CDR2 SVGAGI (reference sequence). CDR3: CASSYSKGSGRPDTQYF. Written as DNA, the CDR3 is TGTGCCAGCAGTTACTCGAAAGGTAGCGGGAGGCCAGATACGCAGTATTTT.

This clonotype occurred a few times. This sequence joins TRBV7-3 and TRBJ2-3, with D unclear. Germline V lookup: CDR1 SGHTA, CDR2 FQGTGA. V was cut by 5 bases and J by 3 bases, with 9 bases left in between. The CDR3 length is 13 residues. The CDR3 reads CASSAPETDTQYF. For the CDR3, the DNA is TGTGCCAGCAGCGCCCCAGAGACAGATACGCAGTATTTT.

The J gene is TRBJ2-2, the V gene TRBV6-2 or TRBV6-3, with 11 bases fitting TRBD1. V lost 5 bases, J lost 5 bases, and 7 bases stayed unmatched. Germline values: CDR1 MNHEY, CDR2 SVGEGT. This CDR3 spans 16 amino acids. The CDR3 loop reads CASSRWTGGLTGELFF. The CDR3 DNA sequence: TGTGCCAGCAGTCGGTGGACAGGGGGCTTAACCGGGGAGCTGTTTTTT.

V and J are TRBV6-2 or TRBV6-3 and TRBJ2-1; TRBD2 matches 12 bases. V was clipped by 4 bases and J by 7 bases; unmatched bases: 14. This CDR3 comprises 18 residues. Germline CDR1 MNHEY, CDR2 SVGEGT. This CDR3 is CASSSRLAGAQRTNEQFF. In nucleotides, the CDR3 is TGTGCCAGCAGTTCGCGACTAGCGGGAGCCCAAAGAACAAATGAGCAGTTCTTC.

The CDR3 spells CASSADGLAEADTQYF. The CDR3 nucleotides read TGTGCCAGCAGTGCCGACGGACTAGCGGAAGCAGATACGCAGTATTTT. The gene calls are TRBV2 and TRBJ2-3; 10 bases align to TRBD2. With V trimmed by 4 bases and J by 4 bases, 8 bases remained unmatched. The CDR3 has 16 amino acids. Germline V gives CDR1 SNHLY, CDR2 FYNNEI.

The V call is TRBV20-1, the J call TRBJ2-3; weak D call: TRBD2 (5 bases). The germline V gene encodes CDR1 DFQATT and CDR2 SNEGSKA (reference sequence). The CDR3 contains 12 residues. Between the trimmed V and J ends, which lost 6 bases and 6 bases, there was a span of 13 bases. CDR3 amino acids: CSAPDSADTQYF. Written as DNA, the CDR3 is TGCAGTGCCCCGGACTCCGCGGATACGCAGTATTTT.

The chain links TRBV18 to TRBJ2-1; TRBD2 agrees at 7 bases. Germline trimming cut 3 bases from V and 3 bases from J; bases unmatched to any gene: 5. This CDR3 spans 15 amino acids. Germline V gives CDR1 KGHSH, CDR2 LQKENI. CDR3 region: CASSPPSGNYNEQFF. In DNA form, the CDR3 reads TGTGCCAGCTCACCGCCAAGCGGGAACTACAATGAGCAGTTCTTC.

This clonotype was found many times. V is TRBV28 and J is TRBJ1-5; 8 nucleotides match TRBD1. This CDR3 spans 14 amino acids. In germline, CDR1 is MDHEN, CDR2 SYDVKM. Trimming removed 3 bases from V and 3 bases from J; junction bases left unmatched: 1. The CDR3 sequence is CASSLDRVNQPQHF. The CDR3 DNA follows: TGTGCCAGCAGTTTGGACAGGGTCAATCAGCCCCAGCATTTT.

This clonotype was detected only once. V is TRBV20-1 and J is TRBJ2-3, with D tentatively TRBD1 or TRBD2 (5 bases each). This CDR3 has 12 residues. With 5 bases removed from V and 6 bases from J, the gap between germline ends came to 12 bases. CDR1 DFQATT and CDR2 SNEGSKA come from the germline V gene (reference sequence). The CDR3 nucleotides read TGCAGTGCTCTCGGGGCCCTGGATACGCAGTATTTT. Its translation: CSALGALDTQYF.

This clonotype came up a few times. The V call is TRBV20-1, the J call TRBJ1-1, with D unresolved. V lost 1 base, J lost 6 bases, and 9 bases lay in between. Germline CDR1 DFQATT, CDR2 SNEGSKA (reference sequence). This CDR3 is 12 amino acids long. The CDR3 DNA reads TGCAGTGCTAGAGTCCTCTCCGCTGAAGCTTTCTTT. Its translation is CSARVLSAEAFF.